The clone carrying this TCR beta chain was found a few times. Its antigen remains unknown. These data are taken from a study of metastatic and nonmetastatic thyroid tumors. Whole-study context: Malignant thyroid and benign thyroid patients provided blood and tumor or nodule tissue whose repertoires were compared. Study-level points and caveats: Reportedly, malignant thyroid tumors had significantly higher TCR beta diversity than benign nodules, in blood and tumor.

Per the study methods: Differences in CDR3 between clinicopathological groups were drawn on to build a classifier intended to discriminate distant-metastatic papillary thyroid cancer patients. TCRdb re-called the PCR reads through MiXCR. These V and J calls derive from TCRdb rather than the authors' analysis. The sample holds about 32,000 clones, 15% to 20% seen once. Thyroid surgery was preceded by no treatment in any patient. Looked up from germline, CDR1 is SEHNR and CDR2 is FQNEAQ (reference sequence). V dropped 5 bases and J dropped 5 bases, with 4 bases sitting between them. The CDR3 spans 12 residues.

The chain joins TRBV7-9 to TRBJ1-6; no reliable D call. This TCR was sampled from a female donor with papillary thyroid cancer or a benign thyroid nodule (not recorded which). Some clones in this sample may be carry-over from other donors' samples. The sequenced sample was blood. The CDR3 nucleotides read TGTGCCAGCAGCGCAGATAATTCACCCCTCCACTTT. This gives the protein CASSADNSPLHF.